This record looks at one T cell receptor beta chain sequence and its context. Its cognate antigen is unknown. Germline V gene sequence: CDR1 LNHDA, CDR2 SQIVND (reference sequence). There are 17 residues in the CDR3. V shed 7 bases and J shed 0 bases, with 16 bases lying between them. This entry is derived from a study of shared clonotypes between healthy human individuals. Regarding the study as a whole: Generation probabilities were higher for clonotypes shared across all four sorted-subset donors than for unshared ones. The small donor group covered limited genetic and exposure diversity.

Both subsets, CD45RA+ naive and CD45RA-negative memory, were split from the CD4+ cells. About 30,000 T cell genomes, or about 200 ng DNA, went into the sorted-subset replicate PCRs. Sequenced by immunoSEQ multiplex PCR; TCRdb stores in-frame clones only, minus some. This table has 2 million to 3 million clones, over 85% appearing once. The V gene is TRBV19, the J gene TRBJ2-6; D call uncertain. The specimen sequenced was naive CD4+ T cells from PBMCs. Subset indicated: CD45RA+ positively selected. The TCR was taken from a man between 18 and 29 years old in good health. Some clones in this sample may be carry-over from other donors' samples. As DNA, the CDR3 is TGTGCCAGTACCATACAACCGTCGAGCTCTGGGGCCAACGTCCTGACTTTC. Its translation: CASTIQPSSSGANVLTF.